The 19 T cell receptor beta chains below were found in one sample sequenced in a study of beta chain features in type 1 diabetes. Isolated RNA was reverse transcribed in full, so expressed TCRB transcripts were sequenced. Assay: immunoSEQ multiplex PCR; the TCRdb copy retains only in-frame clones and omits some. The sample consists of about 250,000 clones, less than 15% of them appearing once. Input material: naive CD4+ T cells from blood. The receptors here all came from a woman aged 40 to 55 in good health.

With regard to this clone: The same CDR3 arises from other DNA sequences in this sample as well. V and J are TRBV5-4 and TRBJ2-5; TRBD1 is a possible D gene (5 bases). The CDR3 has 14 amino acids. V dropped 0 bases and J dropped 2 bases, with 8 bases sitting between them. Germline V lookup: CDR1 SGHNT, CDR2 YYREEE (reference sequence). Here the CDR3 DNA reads TGTGCCAGCAGCTTGGGACAGAAGCAAGAGACCCAGTACTTC. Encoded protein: CASSLGQKQETQYF.

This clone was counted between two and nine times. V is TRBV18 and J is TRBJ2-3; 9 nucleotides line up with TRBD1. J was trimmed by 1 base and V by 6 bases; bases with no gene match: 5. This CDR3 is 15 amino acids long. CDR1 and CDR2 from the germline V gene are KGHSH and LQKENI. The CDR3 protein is CASSLRDRGTDTQYF. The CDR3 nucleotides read TGTGCCAGCTCGCTCCGGGACAGGGGCACAGATACGCAGTATTTT.

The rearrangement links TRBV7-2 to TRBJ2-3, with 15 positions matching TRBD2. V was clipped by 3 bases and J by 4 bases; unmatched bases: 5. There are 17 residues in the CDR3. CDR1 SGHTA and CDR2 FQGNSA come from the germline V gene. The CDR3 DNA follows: TGTGCCAGCAGCTTTCGGACTAGCGGGGGGGCTGCAGATACGCAGTATTTT. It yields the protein CASSFRTSGGAADTQYF.

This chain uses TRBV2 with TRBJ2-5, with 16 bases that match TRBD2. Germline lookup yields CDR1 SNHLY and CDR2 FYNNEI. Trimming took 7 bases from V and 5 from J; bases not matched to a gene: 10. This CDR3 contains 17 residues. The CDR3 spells CASTAGTSGGADETQYF. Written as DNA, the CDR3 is TGTGCCAGCACTGCCGGGACTAGCGGGGGGGCCGATGAGACCCAGTACTTC.

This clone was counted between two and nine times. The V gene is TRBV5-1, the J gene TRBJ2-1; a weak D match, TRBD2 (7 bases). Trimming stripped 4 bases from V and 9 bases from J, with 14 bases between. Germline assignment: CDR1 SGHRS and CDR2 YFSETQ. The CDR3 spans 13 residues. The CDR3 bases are TGCGCCAGCAGCCTGGGGGGGCAGGGTGAGCAGTTCTTC. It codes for CASSLGGQGEQFF.

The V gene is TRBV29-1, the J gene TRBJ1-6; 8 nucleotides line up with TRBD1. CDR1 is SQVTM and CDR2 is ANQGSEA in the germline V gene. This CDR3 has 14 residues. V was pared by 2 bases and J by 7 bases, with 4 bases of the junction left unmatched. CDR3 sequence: CSVESGQGNSPLHF. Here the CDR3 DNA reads TGCAGCGTTGAATCCGGACAGGGAAATTCACCCCTCCACTTT.

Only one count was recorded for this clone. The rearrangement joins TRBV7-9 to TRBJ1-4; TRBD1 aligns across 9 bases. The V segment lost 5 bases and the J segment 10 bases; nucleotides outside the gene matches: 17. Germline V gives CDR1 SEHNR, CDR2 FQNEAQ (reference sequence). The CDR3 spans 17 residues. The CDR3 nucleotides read TGTGCCAGCAGCACCAGGAGGGAGGGACAGGGCTGGGGAAAACTGTTTTTT. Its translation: CASSTRREGQGWGKLFF.

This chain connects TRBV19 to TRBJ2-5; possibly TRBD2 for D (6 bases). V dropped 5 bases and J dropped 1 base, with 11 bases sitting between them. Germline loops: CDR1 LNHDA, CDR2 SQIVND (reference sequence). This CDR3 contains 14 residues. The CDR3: CASSVTGVQETQYF. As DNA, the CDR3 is TGTGCCAGTAGTGTGACGGGGGTCCAAGAGACCCAGTACTTC. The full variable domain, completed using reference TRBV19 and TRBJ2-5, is DGGITQSPKYLFRKEGQNVTLSCEQNLNHDAMYWYRQDPGQGLRLIYYSQIVNDFQKGDIAEGYSVSREKKESFPLTVTSAQKNPTAFYLCASSVTGVQETQYFGPGTRLLVL.

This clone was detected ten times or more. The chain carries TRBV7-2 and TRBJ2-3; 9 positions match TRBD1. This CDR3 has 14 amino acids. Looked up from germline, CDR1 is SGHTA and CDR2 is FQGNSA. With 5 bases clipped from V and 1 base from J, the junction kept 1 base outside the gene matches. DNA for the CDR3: TGTGCCAGCAGCCGGGACAGGGGCACAGATACGCAGTATTTT. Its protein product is CASSRDRGTDTQYF.

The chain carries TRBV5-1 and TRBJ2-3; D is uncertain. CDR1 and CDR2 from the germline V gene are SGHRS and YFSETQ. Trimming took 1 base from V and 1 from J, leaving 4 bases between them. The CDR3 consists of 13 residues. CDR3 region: CASSLLRTDTQYF. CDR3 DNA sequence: TGCGCCAGCAGCTTGCTTCGCACAGATACGCAGTATTTT.

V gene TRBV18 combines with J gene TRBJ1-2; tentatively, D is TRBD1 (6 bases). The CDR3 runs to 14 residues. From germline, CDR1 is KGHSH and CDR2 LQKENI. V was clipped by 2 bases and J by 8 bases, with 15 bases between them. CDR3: CASSPSGRGAGYTF. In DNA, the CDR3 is TGTGCCAGCTCACCATCCGGCAGGGGTGCCGGCTACACCTTC.

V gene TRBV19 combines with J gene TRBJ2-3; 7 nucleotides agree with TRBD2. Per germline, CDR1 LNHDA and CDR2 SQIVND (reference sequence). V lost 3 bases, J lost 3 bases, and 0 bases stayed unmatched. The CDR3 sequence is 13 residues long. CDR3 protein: CASSMGGTDTQYF. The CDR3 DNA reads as TGTGCCAGTAGTATGGGGGGGACAGATACGCAGTATTTT.

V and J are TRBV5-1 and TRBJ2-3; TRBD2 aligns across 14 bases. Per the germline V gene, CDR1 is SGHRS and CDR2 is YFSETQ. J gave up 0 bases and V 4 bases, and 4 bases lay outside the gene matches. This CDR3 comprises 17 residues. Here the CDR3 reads CASSRTSGGSSTDTQYF. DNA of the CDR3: TGCGCCAGCAGCCGGACTAGCGGGGGGTCTAGCACAGATACGCAGTATTTT.

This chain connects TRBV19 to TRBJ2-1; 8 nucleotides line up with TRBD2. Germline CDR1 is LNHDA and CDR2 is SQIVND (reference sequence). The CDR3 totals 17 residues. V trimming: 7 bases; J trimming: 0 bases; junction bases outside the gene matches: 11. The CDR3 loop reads CASTQRGLRGSYNEQFF. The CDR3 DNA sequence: TGTGCCAGTACCCAGCGGGGGCTTAGGGGCTCCTACAATGAGCAGTTCTTC.

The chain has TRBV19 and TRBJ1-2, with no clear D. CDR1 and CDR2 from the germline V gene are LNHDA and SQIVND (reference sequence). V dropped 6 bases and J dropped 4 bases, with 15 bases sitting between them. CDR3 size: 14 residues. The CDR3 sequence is CASRIRGSVYGYTF. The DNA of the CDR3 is TGTGCCAGTAGGATTCGGGGATCTGTCTATGGCTACACCTTC.

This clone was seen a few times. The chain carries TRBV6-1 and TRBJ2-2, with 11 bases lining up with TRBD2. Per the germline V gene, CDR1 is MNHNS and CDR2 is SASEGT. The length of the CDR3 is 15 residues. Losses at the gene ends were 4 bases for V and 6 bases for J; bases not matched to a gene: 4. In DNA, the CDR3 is TGTGCCAGCAGTGCACTAGCGGGGGCGGCCGGGGAGCTGTTTTTT. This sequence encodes CASSALAGAAGELFF.

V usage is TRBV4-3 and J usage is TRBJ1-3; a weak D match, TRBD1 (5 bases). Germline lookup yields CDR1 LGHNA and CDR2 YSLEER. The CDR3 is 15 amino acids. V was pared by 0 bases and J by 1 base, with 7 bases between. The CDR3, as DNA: TGCGCCAGCAGCCAAGATGGGGGGTCTGGAAACACCATATATTTT. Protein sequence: CASSQDGGSGNTIYF.

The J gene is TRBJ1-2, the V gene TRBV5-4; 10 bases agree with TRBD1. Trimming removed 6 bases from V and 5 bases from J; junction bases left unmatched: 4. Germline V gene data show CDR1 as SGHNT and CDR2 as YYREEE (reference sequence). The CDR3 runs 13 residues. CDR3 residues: CASTPGQGYGYTF. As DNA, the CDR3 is TGTGCCAGCACCCCGGGACAGGGGTATGGCTACACCTTC. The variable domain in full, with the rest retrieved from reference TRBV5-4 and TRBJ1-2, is ETGVTQSPTHLIKTRGQQVTLRCSSQSGHNTVSWYQQALGQGPQFIFQYYREEENGRGNFPPRFSGLQFPNYSSELNVNALELDDSALYLCASTPGQGYGYTFGSGTRLTVV.

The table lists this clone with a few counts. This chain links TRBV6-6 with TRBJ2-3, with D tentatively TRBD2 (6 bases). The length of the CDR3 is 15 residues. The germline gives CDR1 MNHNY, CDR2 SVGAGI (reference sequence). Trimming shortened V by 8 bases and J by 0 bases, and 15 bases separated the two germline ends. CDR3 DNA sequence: TGTGCCAGCCGATATGGCGGGGAGAGCACAGATACGCAGTATTTT. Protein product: CASRYGGESTDTQYF.